In this sample, the clone carrying this TCR beta chain turned up once. The antigen is unknown. The sample originates from a study of T cell responses to AZD1222 COVID-19 vaccine. Findings and limits, study-wide: A rise in Spike-specific TCR breadth and depth followed two AZD1222 doses. Within unmutated variant regions lay the reported targets of nearly half of spike-specific TCRs.

The CDR3 has 15 amino acids. V gave up 5 bases and J gave up 1 base; unmatched junction bases: 6. The germline V gene has CDR1 MNHEY and CDR2 SMNVEV (reference sequence). Repertoires were generated with immunoSEQ multiplex PCR, while TCRdb's copy carries only in-frame clones and drops some. Among about 150,000 clones listed, 90% to 95% were seen once. The chain employs TRBV27 and TRBJ2-3; TRBD1 aligns across 7 bases. This TCR derives from an adult in good health. Here the sequenced sample was peripheral blood, taken on day 0 of AZD1222 vaccination. CDR3 DNA sequence: TGTGCCAGCAGTAAGTCCGGGACAGGCACAGATACGCAGTATTTT. Translation gives CASSKSGTGTDTQYF.